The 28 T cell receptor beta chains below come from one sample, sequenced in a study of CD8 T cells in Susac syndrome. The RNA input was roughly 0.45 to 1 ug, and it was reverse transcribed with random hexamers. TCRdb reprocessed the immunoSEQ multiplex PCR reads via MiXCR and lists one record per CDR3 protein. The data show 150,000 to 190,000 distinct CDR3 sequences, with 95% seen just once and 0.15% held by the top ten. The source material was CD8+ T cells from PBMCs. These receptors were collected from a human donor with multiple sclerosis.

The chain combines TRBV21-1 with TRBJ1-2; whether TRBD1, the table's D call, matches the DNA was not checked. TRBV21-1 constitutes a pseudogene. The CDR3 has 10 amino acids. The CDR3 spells CARRGGGYTF. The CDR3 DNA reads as TGTGCCCGCCGCGGGGGTGGCTACACCTTC.

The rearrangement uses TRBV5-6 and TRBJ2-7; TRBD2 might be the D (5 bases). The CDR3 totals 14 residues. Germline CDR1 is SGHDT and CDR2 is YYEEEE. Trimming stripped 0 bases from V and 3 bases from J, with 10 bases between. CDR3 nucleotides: TGTGCCAGCAGCTTGGACGGGGTGTTCTACGAGCAGTACTTC. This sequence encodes CASSLDGVFYEQYF.

The CDR3 nucleotides are TGTGCCTGGAGTGTAACGGTCGGGACTAATGAAAAACTGTTTTTT. Residues: CAWSVTVGTNEKLFF. This chain uses TRBV30 with TRBJ1-4, with D uncertain. Germline V gene sequence: CDR1 GTSNPN, CDR2 SVGIG (reference sequence). Trimming took 0 bases from V and 2 from J, leaving 10 bases between them. This CDR3 region has 15 residues.

This CDR3 reads CASSFAAGELFF. The CDR3, as DNA: TGCGCCAGCAGCTTTGCGGCCGGGGAGCTGTTTTTT. J is TRBJ2-2 and V is TRBV5-1; D gene unclear. Germline V CDR1 and CDR2: SGHRS, YFSETQ. There are 12 residues in the CDR3. The V end was cut by 2 bases, the J end by 6 bases, with 5 bases between.

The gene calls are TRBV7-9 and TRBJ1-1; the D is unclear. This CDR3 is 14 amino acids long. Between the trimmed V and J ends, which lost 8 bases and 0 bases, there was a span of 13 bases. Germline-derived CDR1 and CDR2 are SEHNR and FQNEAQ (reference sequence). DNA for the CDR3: TGTGCCAGCCTGCCCGATTCTATGAACACTGAAGCTTTCTTT. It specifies CASLPDSMNTEAFF.

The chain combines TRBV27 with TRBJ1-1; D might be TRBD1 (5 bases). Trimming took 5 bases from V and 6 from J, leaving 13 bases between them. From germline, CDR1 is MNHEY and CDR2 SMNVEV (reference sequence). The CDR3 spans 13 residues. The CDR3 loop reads CASSVRPQAEAFF. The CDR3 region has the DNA TGTGCCAGCAGTGTTCGCCCACAGGCTGAAGCTTTCTTT.

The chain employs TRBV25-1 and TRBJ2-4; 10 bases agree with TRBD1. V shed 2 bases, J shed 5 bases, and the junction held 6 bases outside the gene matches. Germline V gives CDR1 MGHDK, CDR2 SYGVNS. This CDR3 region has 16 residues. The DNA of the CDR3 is TGTGCCAGCAGTGAAGACAGGGGGCCCCTGGAAAACATTCAGTACTTC. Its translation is CASSEDRGPLENIQYF. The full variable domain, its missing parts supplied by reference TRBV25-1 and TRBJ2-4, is EADIYQTPRYLVIGTGKKITLECSQTMGHDKMYWYQQDPGMELHLIHYSYGVNSTEKGDLSSESTVSRIRTEHFPLTLESARPSHTSQYLCASSEDRGPLENIQYFGAGTRLSVL.

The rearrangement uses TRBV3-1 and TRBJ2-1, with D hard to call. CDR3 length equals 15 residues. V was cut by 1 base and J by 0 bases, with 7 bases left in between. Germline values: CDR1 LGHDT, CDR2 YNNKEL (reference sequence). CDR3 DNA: TGTGCCAGCAGCCAAGTAGCTAGCTCCTACAATGAGCAGTTCTTC. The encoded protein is CASSQVASSYNEQFF.

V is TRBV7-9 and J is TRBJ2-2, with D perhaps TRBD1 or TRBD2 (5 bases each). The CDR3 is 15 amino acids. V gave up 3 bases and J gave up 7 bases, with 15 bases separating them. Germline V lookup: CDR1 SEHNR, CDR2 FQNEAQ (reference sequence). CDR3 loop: CASSLGRDRFGELFF. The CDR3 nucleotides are TGTGCCAGCAGCTTGGGACGTGACCGGTTCGGGGAGCTGTTTTTT.

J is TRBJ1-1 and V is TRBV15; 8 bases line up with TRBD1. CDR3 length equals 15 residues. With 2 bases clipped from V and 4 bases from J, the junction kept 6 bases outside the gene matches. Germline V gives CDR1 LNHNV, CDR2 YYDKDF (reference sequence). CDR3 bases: TGTGCCACCAGCAGACAAAACACAGGGGGCACTGAAGCTTTCTTT. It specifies CATSRQNTGGTEAFF.

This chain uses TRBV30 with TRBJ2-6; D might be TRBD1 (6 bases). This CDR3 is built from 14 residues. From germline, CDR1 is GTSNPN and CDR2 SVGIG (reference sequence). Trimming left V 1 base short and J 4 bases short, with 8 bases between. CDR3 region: CAWSGGQGANVLTF. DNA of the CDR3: TGTGCCTGGAGTGGGGGGCAAGGGGCCAACGTCCTGACTTTC. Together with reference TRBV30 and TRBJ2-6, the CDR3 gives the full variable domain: SQTIHQWPATLVQPVGSPLSLECTVEGTSNPNLYWYRQAAGRGLQLLFYSVGIGQISSEVPQNLSASRPQDRQFILSSKKLLLSDSGFYLCAWSGGQGANVLTFGAGSRLTVL.

Written as DNA, the CDR3 is TGTGCCAGCAGCCAAGAAGAGTCTCTAACCTACGAGCAGTACTTC. Translating gives CASSQEESLTYEQYF. V and J are TRBV14 and TRBJ2-7; D gene ambiguous. The CDR3 has 15 amino acids. V lost 0 bases to trimming and J lost 2 bases, with 11 bases between them. Germline CDR1 and CDR2: SGHDN and FVKESK.

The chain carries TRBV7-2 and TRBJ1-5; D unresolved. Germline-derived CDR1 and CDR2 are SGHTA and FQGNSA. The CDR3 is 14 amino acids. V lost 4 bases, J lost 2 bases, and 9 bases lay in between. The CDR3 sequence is CASSYGPGNQPQHF. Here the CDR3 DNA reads TGTGCCAGCAGCTACGGGCCGGGCAATCAGCCCCAGCATTTT.

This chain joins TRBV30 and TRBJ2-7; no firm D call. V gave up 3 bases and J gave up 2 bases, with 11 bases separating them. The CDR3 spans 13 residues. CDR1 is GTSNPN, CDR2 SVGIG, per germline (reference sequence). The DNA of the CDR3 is TGTGCCTGGAGAGGGTCTCCGACCTACGAGCAGTACTTC. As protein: CAWRGSPTYEQYF.

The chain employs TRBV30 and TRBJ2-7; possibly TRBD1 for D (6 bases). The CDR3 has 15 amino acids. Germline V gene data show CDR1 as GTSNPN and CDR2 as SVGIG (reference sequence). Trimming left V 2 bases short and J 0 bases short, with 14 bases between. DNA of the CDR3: TGTGCCTGGAGTTTTACCGGGACACTCTCCTACGAGCAGTACTTC. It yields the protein CAWSFTGTLSYEQYF.

CDR3 protein: CASIRGYEQYF. CDR3 bases: TGTGCCAGCATTCGGGGCTACGAGCAGTACTTC. The chain couples TRBV2 to TRBJ2-7, with a weak D call TRBD2 (5 bases). The V and J ends lost 7 bases and 3 bases respectively, with 7 bases between them. The CDR3 spans 11 residues. From germline, CDR1 is SNHLY and CDR2 FYNNEI. Together with reference TRBV2 and TRBJ2-7, the CDR3 gives the full variable domain: EPEVTQTPSHQVTQMGQEVILRCVPISNHLYFYWYRQILGQKVEFLVSFYNNEISEKSEIFDDQFSVERPDGSNFTLKIRSTKLEDSAMYFCASIRGYEQYFGPGTRLTVT.

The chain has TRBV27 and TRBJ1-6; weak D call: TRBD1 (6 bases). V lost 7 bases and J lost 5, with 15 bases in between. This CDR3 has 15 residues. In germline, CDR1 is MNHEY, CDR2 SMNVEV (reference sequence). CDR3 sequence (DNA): TGTGCCAGCACCGGGGGCGGAGAGAATAATTCACCCCTCCACTTT. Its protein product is CASTGGGENNSPLHF.

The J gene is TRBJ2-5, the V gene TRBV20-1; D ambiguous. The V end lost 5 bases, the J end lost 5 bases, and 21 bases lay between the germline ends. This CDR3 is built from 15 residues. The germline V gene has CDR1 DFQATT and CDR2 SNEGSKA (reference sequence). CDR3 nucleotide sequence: TGCAGTGCTCACGGCAGTCGGAGCGCAGAGGAGACCCAGTACTTC. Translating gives CSAHGSRSAEETQYF.

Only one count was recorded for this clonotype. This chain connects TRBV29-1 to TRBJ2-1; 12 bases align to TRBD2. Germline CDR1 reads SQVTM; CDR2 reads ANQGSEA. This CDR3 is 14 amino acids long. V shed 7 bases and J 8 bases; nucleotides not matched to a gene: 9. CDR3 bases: TGCAGCGGTAACCTAGCGGGGGGGCCCGATGAGCAGTTCTTC. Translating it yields CSGNLAGGPDEQFF.

CDR3 residues: CASTPIRDRSYGYTF. The CDR3 DNA reads TGTGCCAGCACCCCCATCCGGGACAGGAGCTATGGCTACACCTTC. The chain has TRBV6-2 or TRBV6-3 and TRBJ1-2; 8 nucleotides match TRBD1. After removal of 7 bases from V and 4 bases from J, the junction contained 11 bases not matched to a gene. The CDR3 is made up of 15 amino acids. Germline V gene lookup returns CDR1 MNHEY and CDR2 SVGEGT.

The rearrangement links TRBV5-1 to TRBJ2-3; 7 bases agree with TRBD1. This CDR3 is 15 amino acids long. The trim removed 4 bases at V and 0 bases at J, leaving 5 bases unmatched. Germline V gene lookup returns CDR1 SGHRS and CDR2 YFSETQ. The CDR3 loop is CASSRGQSSTDTQYF. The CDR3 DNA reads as TGCGCCAGCAGCCGGGGACAGTCTAGCACAGATACGCAGTATTTT.

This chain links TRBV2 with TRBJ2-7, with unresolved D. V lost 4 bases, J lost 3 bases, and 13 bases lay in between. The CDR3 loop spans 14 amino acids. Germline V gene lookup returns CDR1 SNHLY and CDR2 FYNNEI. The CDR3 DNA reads TGTGCCAGCAGTGGTGAAAGTATGGGCTACGAGCAGTACTTC. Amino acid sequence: CASSGESMGYEQYF.

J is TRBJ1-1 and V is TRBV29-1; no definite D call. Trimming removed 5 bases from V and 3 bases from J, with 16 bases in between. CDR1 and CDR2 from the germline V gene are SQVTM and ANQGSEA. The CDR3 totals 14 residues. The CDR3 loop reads CSVILIRVDTEAFF. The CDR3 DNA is TGCAGCGTTATCCTTATACGGGTGGACACTGAAGCTTTCTTT.

The CDR3 sequence is CASSSQLGENTIYF. The CDR3 DNA reads as TGTGCCAGCAGTTCCCAGCTTGGGGAGAACACCATATATTTT. J is TRBJ1-3 and V is TRBV27; D is unresolved. The CDR3 runs 14 residues. Germline CDR1 and CDR2: MNHEY and SMNVEV (reference sequence). Trimming stripped 4 bases from V and 7 bases from J, with 14 bases between.

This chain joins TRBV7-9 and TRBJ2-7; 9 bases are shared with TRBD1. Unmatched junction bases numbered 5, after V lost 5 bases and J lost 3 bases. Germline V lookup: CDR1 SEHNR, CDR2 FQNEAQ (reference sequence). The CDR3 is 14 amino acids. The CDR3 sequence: CASSPRDRDYEQYF. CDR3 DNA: TGTGCCAGCAGCCCAAGGGACAGGGACTACGAGCAGTACTTC.

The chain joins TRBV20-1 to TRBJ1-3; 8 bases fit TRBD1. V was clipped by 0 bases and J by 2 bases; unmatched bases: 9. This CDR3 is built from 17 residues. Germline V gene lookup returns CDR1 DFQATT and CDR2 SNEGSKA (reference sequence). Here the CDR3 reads CSARDWGQAMTGNTIYF. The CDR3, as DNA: TGCAGTGCTAGAGATTGGGGACAGGCGATGACTGGAAACACCATATATTTT.

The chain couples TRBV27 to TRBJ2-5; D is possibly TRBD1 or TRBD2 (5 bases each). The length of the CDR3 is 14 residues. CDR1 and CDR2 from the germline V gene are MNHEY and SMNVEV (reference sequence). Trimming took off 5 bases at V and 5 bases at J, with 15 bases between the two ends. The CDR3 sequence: CASSPRGLGETQYF. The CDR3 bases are TGTGCCAGCAGTCCCCGGGGCCTCGGGGAGACCCAGTACTTC.

This CDR3 is CARGLYSNQPQHF. The CDR3 DNA reads TGCGCCAGGGGTCTGTATAGCAATCAGCCCCAGCATTTT. The rearrangement uses TRBV23-1 and TRBJ1-5; D is ambiguous. TRBV23-1 is classed as an ORF, of uncertain function. V lost 9 bases and J 0 bases, leaving 9 bases between the germline ends. This CDR3 is built from 13 residues.